This record concerns one TCR beta chain sequence. In this sample, this clonotype turned up many times. The antigen this receptor binds is unknown. Qualities for individual bases were not recorded, and no much larger clone is one base off. The library relied on 5' RACE. TCRdb lists the instrument as NextSeq 500. The TCR library protocol attached unique molecular identifiers to individual cDNA molecules to correct for sequencing error and PCR bias. TCR alpha and beta chains were both sequenced, and the abundances of alpha and beta sequences in each sample were closely correlated with each other. The authors' pipeline ran thus. Decombinator V4 was used to perform V gene, J gene and CDR3 annotation of TCR sequences. TCRs were defined as expanded if a significant change between any two time points was detected under a Poisson model with p below 0.0001. TCR abundances were normalised to the total number of TCRs sequenced in each sample and reported as counts per million. TRAV1-2 paired with TRAJ12, TRAJ20 or TRAJ33 defined MAIT TCRs, while TRAV10 paired with TRAJ18 defined iNKT TCRs. A search of VDJdb, accessed on 1 November 2021, was run for TCRs annotated to CMV, EBV and SARS-CoV-2, with TCRs annotated for multiple antigens excluded. TCRdb reprocessed the public reads (quality trimming at Q25 with fastp, clone calling with MiXCR) and kept in-frame beta chains. Identical CDR3 protein sequences are pooled into one entry, listed with their most common genes and DNA. What appears here as the V and J calls and clone size reflects TCRdb's work, not the paper's. The sample table contains 55,000 to 75,000 distinct CDR3 sequences; only one count was recorded for 7% to 8% of them. Jointly, the top ten make up about 3.2% of the sample.

Its CDR3 holds 12 amino acids, cysteine through phenylalanine. The entry retains the CDR3 DNA only, 36 bases that are in frame from base 1. V is cut by 5 bases and J by 4 bases, and the space between the germline ends is 10 bases. CDR1 SQVTM and CDR2 ANQGSEA were looked up in the germline V gene. This sample was taken from a study of early T cells in non-severe SARS-CoV-2 infection (TCRdb year 2021). Regarding the research as a whole: Because TCR sequencing relied on bulk RNA taken from unsorted whole blood, pairing of alpha and beta chains was not possible. What the authors observed across the whole study: VDJdb matching was skewed toward anti-spike CD8 responses and likely underestimated virus-specific expansions by missing private and CD4 specificities.

A case-control design nested within a healthcare worker cohort in London, UK, was used, with weekly nasopharyngeal swab PCR tests and blood sampling performed. Healthcare workers were recruited during the week of the UK lockdown, between 23 and 31 March 2020, and followed weekly for up to 16 weeks. The receptor comes from an adult who was a healthcare worker with PCR-confirmed SARS-CoV-2 infection or an uninfected control (not recorded which). The sequencing sample was made of whole blood. The rearranged segments are TRBV29-1 and TRBJ2-3; the D gene remains uncertain. The sequence in DNA is TGCAGCGTTCCGCGCCTTCCAGATACGCAGTATTTT. Its coded protein is CSVPRLPDTQYF.